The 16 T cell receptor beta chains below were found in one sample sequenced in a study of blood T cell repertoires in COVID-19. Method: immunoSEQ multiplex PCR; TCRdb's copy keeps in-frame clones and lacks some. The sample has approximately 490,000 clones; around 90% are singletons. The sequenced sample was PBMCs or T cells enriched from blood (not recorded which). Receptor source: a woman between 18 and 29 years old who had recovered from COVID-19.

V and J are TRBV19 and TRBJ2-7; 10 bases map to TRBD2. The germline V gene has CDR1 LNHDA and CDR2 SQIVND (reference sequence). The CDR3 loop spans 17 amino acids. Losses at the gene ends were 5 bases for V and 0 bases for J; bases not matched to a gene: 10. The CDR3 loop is CASSVFSGGTPSYEQYF. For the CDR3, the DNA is TGTGCCAGTAGTGTCTTTAGCGGGGGGACTCCCTCCTACGAGCAGTACTTC.

The CDR3, as DNA: TGTGCCAGCAGGCCGACAGGAGGCACACAGGATCAGCCCCAGCATTTT. It encodes CASRPTGGTQDQPQHF. V and J are TRBV28 and TRBJ1-5, with a weak D call TRBD1 (6 bases). The CDR3 sequence is 16 residues long. CDR1 MDHEN and CDR2 SYDVKM come from the germline V gene. The V gene lost 6 bases and the J gene lost 5 bases, with 20 bases spanning the gap. Variable domain in full (rest from reference TRBV28 and TRBJ1-5): DVKVTQSSRYLVKRTGEKVFLECVQDMDHENMFWYRQDPGLGLRLIYFSYDVKMKEKGDIPEGYSVSREKKERFSLILESASTNQTSMYLCASRPTGGTQDQPQHFGDGTRLSIL.

DNA for the CDR3: TGTGCCAGCAGCTCGGGGGGTTCACCCCTCCACTTT. It translates to CASSSGGSPLHF. The rearrangement uses TRBV7-9 and TRBJ1-6, with D maybe TRBD1 (5 bases). V lost 4 bases, J lost 9 bases, and 7 bases lay in between. CDR1 is SEHNR and CDR2 is FQNEAQ in the germline V gene (reference sequence). The CDR3 is made up of 12 amino acids.

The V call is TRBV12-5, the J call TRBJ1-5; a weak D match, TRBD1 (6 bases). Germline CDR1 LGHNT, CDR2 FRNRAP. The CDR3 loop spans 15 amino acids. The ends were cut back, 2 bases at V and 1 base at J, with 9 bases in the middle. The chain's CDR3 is CASGLPGVSNQPQHF. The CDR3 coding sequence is TGTGCTAGTGGTTTGCCAGGGGTGAGCAATCAGCCCCAGCATTTT.

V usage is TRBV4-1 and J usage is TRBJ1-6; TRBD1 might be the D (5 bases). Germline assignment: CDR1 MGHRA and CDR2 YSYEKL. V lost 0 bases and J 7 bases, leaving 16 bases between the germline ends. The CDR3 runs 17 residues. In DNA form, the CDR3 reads TGCGCCAGCAGCCAAGAAAAGGGGCAGGGAGGGAATTCACCCCTCCACTTT. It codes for CASSQEKGQGGNSPLHF.

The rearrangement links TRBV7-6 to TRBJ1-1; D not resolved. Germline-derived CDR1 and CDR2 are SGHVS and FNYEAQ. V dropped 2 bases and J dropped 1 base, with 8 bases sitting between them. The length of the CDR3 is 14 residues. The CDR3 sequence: CASSLYGGNTEAFF. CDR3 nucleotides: TGTGCCAGCAGCTTATACGGAGGGAACACTGAAGCTTTCTTT.

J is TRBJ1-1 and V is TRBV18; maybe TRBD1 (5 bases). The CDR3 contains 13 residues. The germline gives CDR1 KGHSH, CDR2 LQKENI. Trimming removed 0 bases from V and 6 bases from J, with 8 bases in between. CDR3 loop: CASSPPGGSEAFF. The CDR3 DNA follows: TGTGCCAGCTCACCACCGGGGGGGTCTGAAGCTTTCTTT.

The CDR3 loop is CASSLRGLNTEAFF. Written as DNA, the CDR3 is TGCGCCAGCAGCTTAAGGGGGTTGAACACTGAAGCTTTCTTT. This chain connects TRBV5-1 to TRBJ1-1, with a weak D call TRBD1 (6 bases). V was cut by 2 bases and J by 0 bases, with 8 bases left in between. CDR3 size: 14 residues. CDR1 is SGHRS and CDR2 is YFSETQ in the germline V gene. The variable domain in full, with the rest retrieved from reference TRBV5-1 and TRBJ1-1, is KAGVTQTPRYLIKTRGQQVTLSCSPISGHRSVSWYQQTPGQGLQFLFEYFSETQRNKGNFPGRFSGRQFSNSRSEMNVSTLELGDSALYLCASSLRGLNTEAFFGQGTRLTVV.

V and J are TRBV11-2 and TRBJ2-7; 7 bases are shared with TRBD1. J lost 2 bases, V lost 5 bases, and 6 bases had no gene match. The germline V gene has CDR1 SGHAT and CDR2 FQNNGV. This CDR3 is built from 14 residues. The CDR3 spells CASSQWGQTYEQYF. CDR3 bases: TGTGCCAGCAGCCAGTGGGGACAGACCTACGAGCAGTACTTC.

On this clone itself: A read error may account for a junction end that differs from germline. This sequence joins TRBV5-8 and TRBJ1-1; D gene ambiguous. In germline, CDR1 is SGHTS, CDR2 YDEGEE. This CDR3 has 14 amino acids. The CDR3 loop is CAGSLYTANTEAFF. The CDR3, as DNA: TGTGCCGGCAGCTTGTATACAGCGAACACTGAAGCTTTCTTT.

The CDR3 loop is CASGSPSFEYGYTF. CDR3 nucleotides: TGTGCTAGTGGTTCCCCGAGCTTTGAGTATGGCTACACCTTC. V and J are TRBV12-5 and TRBJ1-2; D is undetermined. The CDR3 length is 14 residues. Trimming removed 4 bases at V and 5 bases at J, with 14 bases between. Per the germline V gene, CDR1 is LGHNT and CDR2 is FRNRAP. Full variable domain (rest looked up from reference TRBV12-5 and TRBJ1-2): DARVTQTPRHKVTEMGQEVTMRCQPILGHNTVFWYRQTMMQGLELLAYFRNRAPLDDSGMPKDRFSAEMPDATLATLKIQPSEPRDSAVYFCASGSPSFEYGYTFGSGTRLTVV.

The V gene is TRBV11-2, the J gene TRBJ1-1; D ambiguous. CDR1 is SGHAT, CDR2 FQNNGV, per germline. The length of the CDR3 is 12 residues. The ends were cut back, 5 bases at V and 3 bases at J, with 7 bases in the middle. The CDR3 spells CASSPRHTEAFF. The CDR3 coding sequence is TGTGCCAGCAGCCCTAGACACACTGAAGCTTTCTTT.

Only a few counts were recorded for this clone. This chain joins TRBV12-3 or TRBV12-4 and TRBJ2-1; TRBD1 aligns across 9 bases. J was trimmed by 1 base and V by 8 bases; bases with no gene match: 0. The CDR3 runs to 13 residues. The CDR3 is CASGTGSYNEQFF. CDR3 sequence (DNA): TGTGCCAGCGGGACAGGGTCCTACAATGAGCAGTTCTTC.

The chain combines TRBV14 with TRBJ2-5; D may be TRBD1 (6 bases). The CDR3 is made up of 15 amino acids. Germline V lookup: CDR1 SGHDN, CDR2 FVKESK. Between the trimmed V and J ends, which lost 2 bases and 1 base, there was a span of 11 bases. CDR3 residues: CASSQTQGFQETQYF. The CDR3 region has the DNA TGTGCCAGCAGCCAAACTCAGGGGTTCCAAGAGACCCAGTACTTC.

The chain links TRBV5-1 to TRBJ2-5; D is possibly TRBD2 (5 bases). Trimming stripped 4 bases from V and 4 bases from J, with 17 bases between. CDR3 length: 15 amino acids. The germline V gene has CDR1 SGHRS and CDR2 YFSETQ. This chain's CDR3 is CASSPRAELVETQYF. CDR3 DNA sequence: TGCGCCAGCAGCCCGCGGGCGGAATTGGTAGAGACCCAGTACTTC.

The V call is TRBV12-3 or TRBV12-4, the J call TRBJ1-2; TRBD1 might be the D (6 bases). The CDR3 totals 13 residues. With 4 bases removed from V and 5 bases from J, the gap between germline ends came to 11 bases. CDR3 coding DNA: TGTGCCAGCAGTTCGGGGGGCCGATATGGCTACACCTTC. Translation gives CASSSGGRYGYTF.